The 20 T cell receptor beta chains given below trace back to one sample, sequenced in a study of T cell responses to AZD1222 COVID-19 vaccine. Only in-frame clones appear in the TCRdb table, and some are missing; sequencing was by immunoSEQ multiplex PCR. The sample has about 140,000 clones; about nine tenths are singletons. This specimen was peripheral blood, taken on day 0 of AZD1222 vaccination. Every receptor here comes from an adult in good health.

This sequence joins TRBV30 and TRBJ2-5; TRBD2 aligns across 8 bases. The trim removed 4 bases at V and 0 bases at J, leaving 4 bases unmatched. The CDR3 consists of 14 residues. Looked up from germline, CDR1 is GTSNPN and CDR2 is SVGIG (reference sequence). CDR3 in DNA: TGTGCCTGGACCCGGACTAGCTACCAAGAGACCCAGTACTTC. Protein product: CAWTRTSYQETQYF.

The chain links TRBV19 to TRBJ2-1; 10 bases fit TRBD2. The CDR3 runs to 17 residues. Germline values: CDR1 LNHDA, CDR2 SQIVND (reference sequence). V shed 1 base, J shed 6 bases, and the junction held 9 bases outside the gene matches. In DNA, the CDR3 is TGTGCCAGTAGTATAGCCCCTAGCGGGAGTTGGGGCAATGAGCAGTTCTTC. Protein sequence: CASSIAPSGSWGNEQFF.

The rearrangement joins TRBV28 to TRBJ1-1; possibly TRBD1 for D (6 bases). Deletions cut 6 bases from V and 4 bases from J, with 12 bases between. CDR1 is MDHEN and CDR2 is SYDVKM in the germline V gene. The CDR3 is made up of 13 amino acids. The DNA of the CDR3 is TGTGCCAGCAGGCAGGGGTGGAGCACTGAAGCTTTCTTT. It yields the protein CASRQGWSTEAFF.

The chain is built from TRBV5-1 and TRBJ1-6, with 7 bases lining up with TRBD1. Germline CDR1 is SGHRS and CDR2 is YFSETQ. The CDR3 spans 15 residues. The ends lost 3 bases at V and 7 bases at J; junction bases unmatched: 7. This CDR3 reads CASSSGGTENSPLHF. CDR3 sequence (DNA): TGCGCCAGCAGCTCGGGCGGGACAGAGAATTCACCCCTCCACTTT.

The CDR3 DNA sequence: TGTGCCAGCAGTCAATACAAGGGACTAGCGGGAGGCCGTGTCGGGGAGCTGTTTTTT. It translates to CASSQYKGLAGGRVGELFF. This sequence joins TRBV6-6 and TRBJ2-2, with 15 bases lining up with TRBD2. The germline V gene encodes CDR1 MNHNY and CDR2 SVGAGI (reference sequence). This CDR3 contains 19 residues. Losses at the gene ends were 5 bases for V and 7 bases for J; bases not matched to a gene: 14.

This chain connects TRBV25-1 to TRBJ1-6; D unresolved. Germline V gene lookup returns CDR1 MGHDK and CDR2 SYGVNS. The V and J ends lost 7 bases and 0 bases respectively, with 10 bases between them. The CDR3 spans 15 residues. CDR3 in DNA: TGTGCCAGCAAAACGGGTAGCTCCTATAATTCACCCCTCCACTTT. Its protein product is CASKTGSSYNSPLHF.

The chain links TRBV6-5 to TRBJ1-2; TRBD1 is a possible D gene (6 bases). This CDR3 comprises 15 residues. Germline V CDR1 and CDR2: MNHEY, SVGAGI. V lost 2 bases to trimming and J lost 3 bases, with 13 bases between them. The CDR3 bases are TGTGCCAGCAGTTACGTGGGACAAGGATACTATGGCTACACCTTC. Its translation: CASSYVGQGYYGYTF.

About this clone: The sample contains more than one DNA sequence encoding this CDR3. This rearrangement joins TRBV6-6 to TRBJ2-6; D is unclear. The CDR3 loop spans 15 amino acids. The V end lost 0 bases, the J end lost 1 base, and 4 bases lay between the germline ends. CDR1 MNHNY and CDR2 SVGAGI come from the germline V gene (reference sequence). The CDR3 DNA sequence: TGTGCCAGCAGTTACTCAGGGTCTGGGGCCAACGTCCTGACTTTC. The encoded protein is CASSYSGSGANVLTF.

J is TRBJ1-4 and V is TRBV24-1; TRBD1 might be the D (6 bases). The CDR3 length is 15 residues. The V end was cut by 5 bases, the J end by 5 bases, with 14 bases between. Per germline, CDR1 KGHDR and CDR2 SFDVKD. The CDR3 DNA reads TGTGCCACCAGTGTAGGGAGGGGGTGGAATGAAAAACTGTTTTTT. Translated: CATSVGRGWNEKLFF.

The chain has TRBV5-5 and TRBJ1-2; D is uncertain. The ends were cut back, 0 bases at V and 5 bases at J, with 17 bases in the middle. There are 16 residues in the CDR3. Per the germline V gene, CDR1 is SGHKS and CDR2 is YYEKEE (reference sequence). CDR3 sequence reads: CASSLDRTGSLYGYTF. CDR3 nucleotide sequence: TGTGCCAGCAGCTTGGATCGGACCGGGTCTCTTTATGGCTACACCTTC.

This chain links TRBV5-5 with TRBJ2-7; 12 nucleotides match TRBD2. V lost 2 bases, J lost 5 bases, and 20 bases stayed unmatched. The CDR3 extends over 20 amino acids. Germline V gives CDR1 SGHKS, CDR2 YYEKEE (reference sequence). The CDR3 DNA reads TGTGCCAGCAGCTTTGTTCGGACAGGGAGGTTGACTAGCGGGAGCCACGAGCAGTACTTC. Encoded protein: CASSFVRTGRLTSGSHEQYF.

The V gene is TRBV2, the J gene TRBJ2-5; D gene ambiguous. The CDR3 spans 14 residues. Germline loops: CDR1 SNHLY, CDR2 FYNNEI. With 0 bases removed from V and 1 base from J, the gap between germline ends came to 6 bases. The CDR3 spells CASSEALSQETQYF. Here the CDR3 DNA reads TGTGCCAGCAGTGAAGCGTTGAGCCAAGAGACCCAGTACTTC.

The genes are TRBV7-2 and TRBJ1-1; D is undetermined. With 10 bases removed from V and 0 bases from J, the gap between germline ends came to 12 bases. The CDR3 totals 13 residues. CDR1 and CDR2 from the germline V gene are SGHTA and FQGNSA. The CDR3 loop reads CATKASMNTEAFF. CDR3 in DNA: TGTGCCACCAAGGCGAGCATGAACACTGAAGCTTTCTTT.

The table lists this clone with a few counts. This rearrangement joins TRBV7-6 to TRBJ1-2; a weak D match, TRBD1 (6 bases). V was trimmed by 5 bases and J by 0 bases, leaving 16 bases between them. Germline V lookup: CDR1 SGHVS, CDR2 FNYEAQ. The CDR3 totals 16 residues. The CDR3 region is CASSPETGITNYGYTF. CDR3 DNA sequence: TGTGCCAGCAGCCCAGAGACAGGAATTACTAACTATGGCTACACCTTC. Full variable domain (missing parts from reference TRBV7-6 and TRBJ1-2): GAGVSQSPRYKVTKRGQDVALRCDPISGHVSLYWYRQALGQGPEFLTYFNYEAQQDKSGLPNDRFSAERPEGSISTLTIQRTEQRDSAMYRCASSPETGITNYGYTFGSGTRLTVV.

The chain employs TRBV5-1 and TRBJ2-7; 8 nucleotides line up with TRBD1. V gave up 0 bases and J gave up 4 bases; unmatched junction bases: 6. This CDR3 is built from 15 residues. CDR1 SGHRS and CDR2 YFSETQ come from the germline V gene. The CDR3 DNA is TGCGCCAGCAGCTTGGTGGCAGGGGGCTATTACGAGCAGTACTTC. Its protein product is CASSLVAGGYYEQYF.

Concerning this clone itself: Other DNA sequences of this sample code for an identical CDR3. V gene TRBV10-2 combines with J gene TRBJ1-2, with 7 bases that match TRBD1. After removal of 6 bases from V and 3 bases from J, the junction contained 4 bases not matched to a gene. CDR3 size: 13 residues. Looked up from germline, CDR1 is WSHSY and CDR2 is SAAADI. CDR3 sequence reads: CASSATGDYGYTF. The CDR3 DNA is TGCGCCAGCAGCGCAACAGGGGACTATGGCTACACCTTC.

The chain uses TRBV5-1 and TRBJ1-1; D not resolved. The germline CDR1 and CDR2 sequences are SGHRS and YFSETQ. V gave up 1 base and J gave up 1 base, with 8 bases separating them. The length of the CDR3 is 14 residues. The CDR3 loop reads CASSLSSGNTEAFF. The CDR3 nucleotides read TGCGCCAGCAGCTTGTCTTCAGGGAACACTGAAGCTTTCTTT.

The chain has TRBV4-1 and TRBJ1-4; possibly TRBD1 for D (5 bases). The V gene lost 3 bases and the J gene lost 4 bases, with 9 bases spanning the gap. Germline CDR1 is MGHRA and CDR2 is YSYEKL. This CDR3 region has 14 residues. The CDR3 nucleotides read TGCGCCAGCAGCCATCGACAGAATAATGAAAAACTGTTTTTT. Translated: CASSHRQNNEKLFF.

In DNA form, the CDR3 reads TGTGCCAGCAGCCGTACAGGGGACCCCGTCGGGGAGCTGTTTTTT. This gives the protein CASSRTGDPVGELFF. The chain is built from TRBV7-8 and TRBJ2-2, with 7 bases aligning to TRBD1. CDR3 size: 15 residues. V lost 5 bases to trimming and J lost 7 bases; unmatched junction nucleotides: 10. Germline V lookup: CDR1 SGHVS, CDR2 FQNEAQ.

The CDR3 DNA sequence: TGTGCCAGCAGCGTAGCTTCGTCCGCTTCACCCCTCCACTTT. This encodes CASSVASSASPLHF. J is TRBJ1-6 and V is TRBV9; no reliable D call. The V gene lost 0 bases and the J gene lost 9 bases, with 10 bases spanning the gap. Germline CDR1 is SGDLS and CDR2 is YYNGEE. The CDR3 has 14 amino acids.